The next 26 T cell receptor beta chains were all read from a single sample in a study of blood T cell repertoires in COVID-19. The data were produced by immunoSEQ multiplex PCR, yet TCRdb's version contains in-frame clones alone and is incomplete. The sample has some 200,000 clones, around 84% seen once. The material sequenced was peripheral blood. Every receptor here comes from a man aged 30 to 45 with active or convalescent COVID-19.

Note on this clone: This sequence may be a read error, since a much larger clone differs from it by one base. The identical CDR3 is also encoded by other nucleotide sequences in the sample. The rearrangement links TRBV6-2 or TRBV6-3 to TRBJ1-6, with TRBD1 as a possible D gene (5 bases). There are 15 residues in the CDR3. With 2 bases removed from V and 5 bases from J, the gap between germline ends came to 10 bases. The V gene's germline CDR1 is MNHEY and CDR2 SVGEGT. The CDR3 DNA reads as TGTGCCAGCAGTTACGAAGGGGCCGATAATTCACCCCTCCACTTT. It yields the protein CASSYEGADNSPLHF.

V and J are TRBV5-1 and TRBJ2-6, with 10 bases aligning to TRBD1. Germline V CDR1 and CDR2: SGHRS, YFSETQ. The CDR3 covers 19 residues. V shed 0 bases and J 1 base; nucleotides not matched to a gene: 7. In DNA form, the CDR3 reads TGCGCCAGCAGCTTGGGACAGGGGGCTCTCCGTTCTGGGGCCAACGTCCTGACTTTC. Translated, it gives CASSLGQGALRSGANVLTF.

This clone was observed a few times. The chain combines TRBV24-1 with TRBJ2-1, with TRBD2 matching 11 bases. The CDR3 has 21 residues. The V gene end was trimmed by 1 base and the J gene end by 4 bases; junction bases not matched to a gene: 17. CDR1 KGHDR and CDR2 SFDVKD come from the germline V gene. The CDR3, as DNA: TGTGCCACCAGTGATTTAGGGAAGGGGACTAGCGGCCGCGGGGGTTACAATGAGCAGTTCTTC. Its translation: CATSDLGKGTSGRGGYNEQFF.

This clone appeared a few times. V is TRBV6-5 and J is TRBJ1-1; no firm D call. CDR1 MNHEY and CDR2 SVGAGI come from the germline V gene. The CDR3 has 13 amino acids. V lost 0 bases, J lost 4 bases, and 6 bases lay in between. CDR3 DNA sequence: TGTGCCAGCAGTTACTCTAGAGCCACTGAAGCTTTCTTT. Its translation: CASSYSRATEAFF.

The rearrangement joins TRBV6-5 to TRBJ2-5; 9 bases fit TRBD1. The ends lost 7 bases at V and 2 bases at J; junction bases unmatched: 5. CDR1 MNHEY and CDR2 SVGAGI come from the germline V gene. The CDR3 loop spans 14 amino acids. Here the CDR3 DNA reads TGTGCCAGCAAGAGGACAGGGGCACAAGAGACCCAGTACTTC. Its translation is CASKRTGAQETQYF.

J is TRBJ2-3 and V is TRBV7-9; 7 bases are shared with TRBD1. In germline, CDR1 is SEHNR, CDR2 FQNEAQ (reference sequence). The CDR3 spans 14 residues. The V and J ends lost 4 bases and 2 bases, in that order; junction bases with no gene match: 3. The CDR3 reads CASSYDRDTDTQYF. The DNA of the CDR3 is TGTGCCAGCAGCTATGACAGGGACACAGATACGCAGTATTTT. Filled out from reference TRBV7-9 and TRBJ2-3, the complete variable domain reads DTGVSQNPRHKITKRGQNVTFRCDPISEHNRLYWYRQTLGQGPEFLTYFQNEAQLEKSRLLSDRFSAERPKGSFSTLEIQRTEQGDSAMYLCASSYDRDTDTQYFGPGTRLTVL.

The V and J genes are TRBV7-2 and TRBJ1-5; the D gene is possibly TRBD1 (5 bases). The germline V gene encodes CDR1 SGHTA and CDR2 FQGNSA. V dropped 1 base and J dropped 2 bases, with 12 bases sitting between them. This CDR3 comprises 16 residues. The CDR3 bases are TGTGCCAGCAGCTTAGAAACAGGCTGGGGCAATCAGCCCCAGCATTTT. It translates to CASSLETGWGNQPQHF. The variable domain in full, completed from reference TRBV7-2 and TRBJ1-5, reads GAGVSQSPSNKVTEKGKDVELRCDPISGHTALYWYRQSLGQGLEFLIYFQGNSAPDKSGLPSDRFSAERTGGSVSTLTIQRTQQEDSAVYLCASSLETGWGNQPQHFGDGTRLSIL.

Comments on this clone: At the DNA level, this CDR3 is encoded by other sequences in the same sample as well. The J gene is TRBJ1-5, the V gene TRBV24-1; the D is unclear. CDR1 KGHDR and CDR2 SFDVKD come from the germline V gene. This CDR3 contains 12 residues. V lost 3 bases and J lost 5, with 4 bases in between. This chain's CDR3 is CATSDPDQPQHF. In nucleotides, the CDR3 is TGTGCCACCAGTGATCCCGATCAGCCCCAGCATTTT.

The V call is TRBV10-2, the J call TRBJ2-1, with 7 bases lining up with TRBD1. The germline V gene encodes CDR1 WSHSY and CDR2 SAAADI. The CDR3 loop spans 15 amino acids. V lost 5 bases to trimming and J lost 7 bases; unmatched junction nucleotides: 11. Here the CDR3 DNA reads TGCGCCAGCAGTCCCGGGGCAGGGGGTGGGAATGAGCAGTTCTTC. It specifies CASSPGAGGGNEQFF.

V and J are TRBV6-5 and TRBJ2-1, with a tentative D call TRBD2 (5 bases). In germline, CDR1 is MNHEY, CDR2 SVGAGI. This CDR3 comprises 14 residues. Trimming took off 8 bases at V and 3 bases at J, with 14 bases between the two ends. The CDR3 nucleotides read TGTGCCAGCTCGGTAGCGTCACTCTACAATGAGCAGTTCTTC. It encodes CASSVASLYNEQFF.

The chain couples TRBV10-1 to TRBJ2-1; possible D gene TRBD1, 6 bases. Trimming shortened V by 0 bases and J by 5 bases, and 17 bases separated the two germline ends. There are 17 residues in the CDR3. Germline V gives CDR1 WNHNN, CDR2 SYGVQD (reference sequence). CDR3 nucleotides: TGCGCCAGCAGTGAGTCAGCCCCGGAGCAGGGGAACAATGAGCAGTTCTTC. Its protein product is CASSESAPEQGNNEQFF.

This clone was observed a few times. The V gene is TRBV9, the J gene TRBJ2-3; 8 bases fit TRBD2. This CDR3 spans 16 amino acids. V lost 0 bases to trimming and J lost 6 bases; unmatched junction nucleotides: 9. Germline CDR1 reads SGDLS; CDR2 reads YYNGEE. CDR3 amino acids: CASSVGEAGVADTQYF. DNA of the CDR3: TGTGCCAGCAGCGTAGGAGAAGCGGGAGTTGCTGATACGCAGTATTTT.

CDR3 sequence: CASSLPGTGVTGELFF. The DNA of the CDR3 is TGTGCCAGCAGCCTACCCGGGACAGGGGTCACCGGGGAGCTGTTTTTT. This sequence joins TRBV14 and TRBJ2-2, with 10 nucleotides matching TRBD1. After removal of 4 bases from V and 4 bases from J, the junction contained 6 bases not matched to a gene. The CDR3 contains 16 residues. The germline gives CDR1 SGHDN, CDR2 FVKESK.

The chain has TRBV28 and TRBJ2-1; D gene ambiguous. Trimming stripped 5 bases from V and 7 bases from J, with 18 bases between. This CDR3 is built from 15 residues. Per the germline V gene, CDR1 is MDHEN and CDR2 is SYDVKM. The CDR3 loop reads CASSPRRPGGNEQFF. CDR3 sequence (DNA): TGTGCCAGCAGTCCGAGGAGACCCGGTGGGAATGAGCAGTTCTTC.

This chain uses TRBV5-6 with TRBJ2-1, with no clear D. The CDR3 runs 11 residues. In germline, CDR1 is SGHDT, CDR2 YYEEEE. The V end was cut by 3 bases, the J end by 4 bases, with 2 bases between. CDR3 sequence (DNA): TGTGCCAGCAGCTCGTACAATGAGCAGTTCTTC. Translated: CASSSYNEQFF.

V gene TRBV19 combines with J gene TRBJ1-1; no clear D gene. Germline assignment: CDR1 LNHDA and CDR2 SQIVND (reference sequence). There are 13 residues in the CDR3. The V end was cut by 5 bases, the J end by 5 bases, with 12 bases between. CDR3: CASSSTGRTEAFF. The DNA of the CDR3 is TGTGCCAGTAGTTCGACGGGGAGGACTGAAGCTTTCTTT.

This chain uses TRBV21-1 with TRBJ1-1; the D segment call TRBD1 is taken from the table without a DNA check. TRBV21-1 is given as a pseudogene. The CDR3 spans 15 residues. CDR3 coding DNA: TGTGCCAGCAGCAGAGGACAGGGTATGAACACTGAAGCTTTCTTT. Encoded protein: CASSRGQGMNTEAFF.

The chain uses TRBV28 and TRBJ2-7; TRBD1 is a possible D gene (6 bases). The V end lost 6 bases, the J end lost 0 bases, and 15 bases lay between the germline ends. Looked up from germline, CDR1 is MDHEN and CDR2 is SYDVKM. This CDR3 has 15 amino acids. CDR3 sequence (DNA): TGTGCCAGCAGAAAGACAGGAGCCAGCTCCTACGAGCAGTACGTC. Its translation is CASRKTGASSYEQYV.

This chain connects TRBV28 to TRBJ2-5; a weak D match, TRBD1 (7 bases). Trimming removed 2 bases from V and 7 bases from J, with 17 bases in between. The CDR3 is 15 residues long. CDR1 is MDHEN, CDR2 SYDVKM, per germline. CDR3 sequence: CASSLPPWQGGTQYF. The CDR3 DNA is TGTGCCAGCAGTTTACCTCCCTGGCAGGGGGGGACCCAGTACTTC.

The table lists this clone with a few counts. J is TRBJ2-2 and V is TRBV4-1; perhaps TRBD2 as D (7 bases). V was shortened by 2 bases and J by 5 bases, with 18 bases between the two germline ends. The CDR3 has 17 amino acids. Germline V lookup: CDR1 MGHRA, CDR2 YSYEKL. CDR3 nucleotides: TGCGCCAGCAGCCAACTTGCACGGGGGGCGCGTACCGGGGAGCTGTTTTTT. The encoded protein is CASSQLARGARTGELFF.

The chain uses TRBV28 and TRBJ1-3; tentatively, D is TRBD1 (6 bases). The germline V gene has CDR1 MDHEN and CDR2 SYDVKM. The CDR3 has 15 residues. V lost 1 base, J lost 3 bases, and 10 bases lay in between. CDR3 protein: CASSLFTGLGNTIYF. Written as DNA, the CDR3 is TGTGCCAGCAGTTTATTCACAGGGCTTGGAAACACCATATATTTT.

The chain carries TRBV19 and TRBJ1-1; D might be TRBD1 (6 bases). In germline, CDR1 is LNHDA, CDR2 SQIVND (reference sequence). This CDR3 comprises 16 residues. Trimming pared 3 bases from V and 2 bases from J, leaving 16 bases between. The CDR3, as DNA: TGTGCCAGTAGTATTCAGCAGGGGCCCTATAACACTGAAGCTTTCTTT. Amino acids: CASSIQQGPYNTEAFF. The variable domain in full, with the rest retrieved from reference TRBV19 and TRBJ1-1, is DGGITQSPKYLFRKEGQNVTLSCEQNLNHDAMYWYRQDPGQGLRLIYYSQIVNDFQKGDIAEGYSVSREKKESFPLTVTSAQKNPTAFYLCASSIQQGPYNTEAFFGQGTRLTVV.

This clone appeared a few times. This chain joins TRBV6-1 and TRBJ1-6, with a tentative D call TRBD1 (5 bases). Germline CDR1 and CDR2: MNHNS and SASEGT. The CDR3 contains 14 residues. With 3 bases removed from V and 5 bases from J, the gap between germline ends came to 8 bases. The DNA for the CDR3 is TGTGCCAGCAGTGAGGTACAGGATAATTCACCCCTCCACTTT. This sequence encodes CASSEVQDNSPLHF.

This chain's CDR3 is CASSLAGTSGRNEQFF. The CDR3 DNA reads as TGTGCCAGCAGCCTGGCCGGGACTAGCGGGAGGAATGAGCAGTTCTTC. This rearrangement joins TRBV6-2 or TRBV6-3 to TRBJ2-1, with TRBD2 identical over 15 bases. Trimming removed 6 bases from V and 7 bases from J; junction bases left unmatched: 7. The germline V gene has CDR1 MNHEY and CDR2 SVGEGT. The CDR3 sequence is 16 residues long.

In this sample, this clone turned up a few times. The chain carries TRBV6-6 and TRBJ1-6; 8 bases match TRBD1. The ends lost 10 bases at V and 9 bases at J; junction bases unmatched: 14. The length of the CDR3 is 15 residues. Per germline, CDR1 MNHNY and CDR2 SVGAGI (reference sequence). The CDR3 region is CATGGTTGASSPLHF. DNA of the CDR3: TGTGCCACCGGGGGAACGACAGGGGCGAGTTCACCCCTCCACTTT.

The V gene is TRBV7-6, the J gene TRBJ2-3, with TRBD2 matching 13 bases. The trim removed 5 bases at V and 1 base at J, leaving 9 bases unmatched. This CDR3 region has 18 residues. From germline, CDR1 is SGHVS and CDR2 FNYEAQ. The CDR3 bases are TGTGCCAGCAGCCGAACTAGCGGGGGGGCCTGGCGCACAGATACGCAGTATTTT. It codes for CASSRTSGGAWRTDTQYF.